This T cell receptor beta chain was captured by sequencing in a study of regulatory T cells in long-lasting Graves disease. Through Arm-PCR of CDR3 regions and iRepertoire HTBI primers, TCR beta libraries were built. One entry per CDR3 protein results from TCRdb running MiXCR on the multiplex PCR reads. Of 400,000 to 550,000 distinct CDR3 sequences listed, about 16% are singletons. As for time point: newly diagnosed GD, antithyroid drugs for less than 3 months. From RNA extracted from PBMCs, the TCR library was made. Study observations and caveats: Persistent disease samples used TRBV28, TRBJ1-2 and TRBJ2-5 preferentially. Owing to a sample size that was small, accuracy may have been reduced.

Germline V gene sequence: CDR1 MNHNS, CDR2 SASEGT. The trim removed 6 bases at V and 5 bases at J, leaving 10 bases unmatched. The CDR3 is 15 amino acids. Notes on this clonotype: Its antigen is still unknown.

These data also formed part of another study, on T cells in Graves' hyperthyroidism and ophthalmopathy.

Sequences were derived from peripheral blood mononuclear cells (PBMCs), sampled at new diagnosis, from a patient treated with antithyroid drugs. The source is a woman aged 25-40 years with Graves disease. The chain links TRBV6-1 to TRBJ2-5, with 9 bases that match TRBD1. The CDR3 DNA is TGTGCCAGCAGCCCCGCGACAGGGGGTAGGGAGACCCAGTACTTC. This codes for CASSPATGGRETQYF.